This T cell receptor (beta chain) was profiled in a study of identical twins. Overall study findings and caveats: Excess sharing by twins proved weaker in beta out-of-frame sequences. The same donors were not followed; conclusions instead depended on cross-sectional statistical analysis.

Template switching (which added a universal primer site) was used, and cDNA carried unique molecular identifiers. TCRdb re-derived calls from the 5' RACE reads in MiXCR, one entry per CDR3 protein. The sample holds approximately 220,000 distinct CDR3 sequences, under 10% seen once. Each donor (without exception) was a healthy Caucasian. Remarks on this clonotype: Its antigen is currently unknown.

V lost 2 bases to trimming and J lost 4 bases, with 16 bases between them. The CDR3 spans 16 residues. Germline loops: CDR1 PRHDT, CDR2 FYEKMQ (reference sequence). These data also formed part of another study, on yellow fever vaccine responses in identical twins.

The specimen was memory (CD45RO+) T cells sorted from blood. The V gene is TRBV13, the J gene TRBJ2-3; TRBD2 is a possible D gene (6 bases). The receptor comes from a woman in her late teens or twenties in good health. The CDR3 region is CASSLTTLARADTQYF. The CDR3 nucleotides are TGTGCCAGCAGCTTAACGACGCTAGCGAGGGCAGATACGCAGTATTTT.